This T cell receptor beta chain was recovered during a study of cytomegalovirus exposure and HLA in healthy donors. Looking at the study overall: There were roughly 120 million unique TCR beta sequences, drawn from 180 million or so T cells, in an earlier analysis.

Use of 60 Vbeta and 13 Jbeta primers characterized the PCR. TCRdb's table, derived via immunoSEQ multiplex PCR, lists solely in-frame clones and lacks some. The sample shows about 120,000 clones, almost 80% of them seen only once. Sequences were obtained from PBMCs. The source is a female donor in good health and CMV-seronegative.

CDR3 in DNA: TGTGCCAGTAGTGTTACTAGGTTCGGCACCGGGGAGCTGTTTTTT. Protein product: CASSVTRFGTGELFF. The rearrangement uses TRBV19 and TRBJ2-2, with a tentative D call TRBD2 (5 bases). The CDR3 loop spans 15 amino acids. Germline V gene lookup returns CDR1 LNHDA and CDR2 SQIVND (reference sequence). V gave up 5 bases and J gave up 4 bases, with 14 bases separating them.